This TCR beta chain stems from a study of shared clonotypes between healthy human individuals. Naive CD8 isolation took CD45RO-negative cells positively selected for CCR7 and excluded terminally differentiated effector memory CD45RA+ cells. CDR1 and CDR2 from the germline V gene are MGHRA and YSYEKL. There are 13 residues in the CDR3. Trimming removed 0 bases from V and 7 bases from J, with 9 bases in between. Deep was the level used in running the assay. On sorted subsets, replicate PCRs used approximately 200 ng DNA, or about 30,000 T cell genomes. Clones were sequenced by immunoSEQ multiplex PCR, and TCRdb holds only the in-frame ones, with some missing. The data show about 2 million clones, approximately 94% seen once. This clone was detected once.

The sample comprised naive CD8+ T cells sorted from blood. The V gene is TRBV4-1, the J gene TRBJ1-1; D unclear. The receptor's source is a man aged 18 to 30 in good health. CDR3 amino acids: CASSQDASHEAFF. DNA of the CDR3: TGCGCCAGCAGCCAAGACGCCAGCCATGAAGCTTTCTTT.